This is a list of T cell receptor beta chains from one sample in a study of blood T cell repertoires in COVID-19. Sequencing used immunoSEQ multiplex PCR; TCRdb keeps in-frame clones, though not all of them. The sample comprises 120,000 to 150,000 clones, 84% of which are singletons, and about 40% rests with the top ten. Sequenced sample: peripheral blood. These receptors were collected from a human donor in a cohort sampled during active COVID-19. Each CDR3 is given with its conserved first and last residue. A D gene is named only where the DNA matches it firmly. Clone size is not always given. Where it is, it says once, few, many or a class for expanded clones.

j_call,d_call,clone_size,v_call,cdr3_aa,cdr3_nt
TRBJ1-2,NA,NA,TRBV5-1,CASSPGFDGFYGYTF,TGCGCCAGCAGCCCAGGCTTTGACGGATTCTATGGCTACACCTTC
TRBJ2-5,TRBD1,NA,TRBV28,CASSFSQGAAGETQYF,TGTGCCAGCAGTTTCTCCCAGGGGGCAGCAGGAGAGACCCAGTACTTC
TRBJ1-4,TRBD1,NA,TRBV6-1,CASSDNTGGRKLFF,TGTGCCAGCAGTGACAACACAGGGGGTAGAAAACTGTTTTTT
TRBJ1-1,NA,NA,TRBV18,CASSGGVGQEAFF,TGTGCCAGCTCGGGAGGGGTGGGCCAGGAAGCTTTCTTT
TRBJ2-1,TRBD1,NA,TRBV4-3,CASSLFTGDPSYNEQFF,TGCGCCAGCAGCCTATTTACAGGGGACCCGAGCTACAATGAGCAGTTCTTC
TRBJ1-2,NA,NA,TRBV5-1,CASRPGDNYGYTF,TGCGCCAGCAGGCCAGGGGATAACTATGGCTACACCTTC
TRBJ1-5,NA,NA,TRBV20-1,CSASQAGYFSNQPQHF,TGCAGTGCTAGTCAGGCGGGGTATTTTAGCAATCAGCCCCAGCATTTT
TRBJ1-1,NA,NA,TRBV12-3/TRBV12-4,CASSLKGDTEAFF,TGTGCCAGCAGTTTAAAAGGAGACACTGAAGCTTTCTTT
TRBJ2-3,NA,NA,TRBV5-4,CASTTGGPATDTQYF,TGTGCCAGCACCACCGGGGGGCCCGCCACAGATACGCAGTATTTT
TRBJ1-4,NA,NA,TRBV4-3,CASSQEGAGEKLFF,TGCGCCAGCAGCCAAGAGGGTGCGGGGGAAAAACTGTTTTTT
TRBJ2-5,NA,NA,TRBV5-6,CASSLTADQETQYF,TGTGCCAGCAGCTTGACAGCGGACCAAGAGACCCAGTACTTC
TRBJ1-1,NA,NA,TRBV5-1,CASSSTGLNTEAFF,TGCGCCAGCAGCTCAACAGGGTTGAACACTGAAGCTTTCTTT
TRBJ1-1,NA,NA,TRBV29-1,CSVEAVTDNTEAFF,TGCAGCGTTGAAGCCGTTACAGACAACACTGAAGCTTTCTTT
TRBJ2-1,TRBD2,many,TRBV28,CASSLNLAGVNEQFF,TGTGCCAGCAGTTTAAATCTAGCGGGGGTTAATGAGCAGTTCTTC
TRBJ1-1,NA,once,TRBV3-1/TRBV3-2,CASSQEKRHTEAFF,TGTGCCAGCAGCCAAGAAAAGAGGCACACTGAAGCTTTCTTT
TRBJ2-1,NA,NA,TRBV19,CASSMGADEQFF,TGTGCCAGTAGTATGGGAGCCGATGAGCAGTTCTTC